The 6 T cell receptor beta chains below were found in one sample sequenced in a study of cytomegalovirus exposure and HLA in healthy donors (dated by TCRdb to about 2017). The library was obtained by the immunoSEQ multiplex PCR assay. The multiplex PCR relied on a mix of 60 forward primers for TCR Vbeta segments and 13 reverse primers for TCR Jbeta segments. TCRdb mirrors the immuneACCESS table, restricted to in-frame sequences. Some clones are absent from its copies; in checked studies, under half trace to an unresolved V gene, and the reason for the others is unknown. The sample's table covers 55,000 to 75,000 clones. The ten largest clones represent around 4.2% of the sample. Sequenced: PBMCs. These receptors all come from a male donor in good health and CMV-seronegative.

V and J are TRBV7-2 and TRBJ2-3; 9 bases align to TRBD2. V was clipped by 5 bases and J by 4 bases; unmatched bases: 4. Germline V CDR1 and CDR2: SGHTA, FQGNSA. The CDR3 is made up of 14 amino acids. The CDR3 bases are TGTGCCAGCAGCCGTAGCGGGGGAGCAGATACGCAGTATTTT. Protein: CASSRSGGADTQYF.

The chain uses TRBV9 and TRBJ2-5; TRBD2 agrees at 9 bases. Germline-derived CDR1 and CDR2 are SGDLS and YYNGEE. CDR3 length equals 15 residues. Losses at the gene ends were 2 bases for V and 4 bases for J; bases not matched to a gene: 6. DNA of the CDR3: TGTGCCAGCAGCGTCGTAGCGGGAGTGGCAGAGACCCAGTACTTC. Protein sequence: CASSVVAGVAETQYF.

V gene TRBV7-2 combines with J gene TRBJ1-2, with D unclear. The V end was cut by 2 bases, the J end by 1 base, with 8 bases between. Germline V CDR1 and CDR2: SGHTA, FQGNSA. The CDR3 runs 14 residues. The CDR3 sequence is CASSLNTNNYGYTF. In DNA form, the CDR3 reads TGTGCCAGCAGCTTAAACACCAATAACTATGGCTACACCTTC.

This rearrangement joins TRBV19 to TRBJ2-3; the match to TRBD2 covers 12 bases. J lost 3 bases, V lost 0 bases, and 4 bases had no gene match. CDR3 length equals 17 residues. Germline V lookup: CDR1 LNHDA, CDR2 SQIVND (reference sequence). The CDR3 DNA reads as TGTGCCAGTAGTATAGAGGCTAGCGGGGGGGCAACAGATACGCAGTATTTT. Translated, it gives CASSIEASGGATDTQYF.

V usage is TRBV4-2 and J usage is TRBJ2-5, with TRBD2 as a possible D gene (6 bases). CDR3 length: 18 residues. V lost 0 bases and J lost 4, with 21 bases in between. The V gene's germline CDR1 is LGHNA and CDR2 YNFKEQ. CDR3 amino acids: CASSQDRVRAKEGETQYF. Here the CDR3 DNA reads TGTGCCAGCAGCCAAGATCGTGTCAGGGCGAAGGAGGGAGAGACCCAGTACTTC.

This chain links TRBV10-3 with TRBJ2-3, with a tentative D call TRBD1 (5 bases). The CDR3 runs 12 residues. CDR1 is ENHRY, CDR2 SYGVKD, per germline. Trimming took off 9 bases at V and 6 bases at J, with 13 bases between the two ends. CDR3 nucleotides: TGTGCCATTGGCAGGGTAGGGGATACGCAGTATTTT. This sequence encodes CAIGRVGDTQYF.